The T cell receptor (beta chain) described here comes from a study of blood T cell repertoires in COVID-19. Overall study context: Sources were T cells, B-cell-depleted T cells, or PBMCs; the material itself was cDNA or gDNA.

How the authors handled the data: Scientists estimated how many nucleated cells there were by amplifying reference gene primers. The assay was immunoSEQ multiplex PCR, and TCRdb's table has in-frame clones only and misses some. The V and J calls and clone size were taken over from that table, and D and trimming were inferred from the DNA. The table includes over 250,000 clones, over 75% detected once. Germline V gene sequence: CDR1 SNHLY, CDR2 FYNNEI. V lost 0 bases and J lost 10, with 13 bases in between. The CDR3 totals 14 residues. The sequence derives from a woman between 55 and 75 years old with acute or convalescent COVID-19. Sequencing input: peripheral blood. This rearrangement joins TRBV2 to TRBJ2-1, with TRBD2 as a possible D gene (6 bases). In DNA form, the CDR3 reads TGTGCCAGCAGTGAAGCGCTTCAACTAGCAGAGCAGTTCTTC. Its protein is CASSEALQLAEQFF.